The entry below gives a single T cell receptor (beta chain) sequence along with its context. The DNA ends 3 residues before the CDR3 does, and the rest of the CDR3 is filled in from the germline J gene. Here immunoSEQ multiplex PCR was the method, and the copy in TCRdb shows in-frame clones only, minus some. The table lists approximately 31,000 clones. The V gene's germline CDR1 is MNHNS and CDR2 SASEGT. This CDR3 spans 18 amino acids. Trimming removed 2 bases from V and 4 bases from J; junction bases left unmatched: 14. The data were obtained in a study of T cells in women clearing cervical HPV infection. All participants had a single incident cervical HPV16 infection, and prevalent HPV16 infections were excluded.

The origin of this receptor is a woman aged 18 to 75 with a cervical HPV16 infection that either progressed to CIN3+ or cleared (not recorded which). The rearrangement joins TRBV6-1 to TRBJ2-5, with TRBD2 matching over 9 bases. Specimen: blood buffy coat. Incomplete CDR3 DNA: TGTGCCAGCAGTGAAAGGGGGTCGCGGGGGGGTTTTCGAGAGACC. Translated: CASSERGSRGGFRET. The entire CDR3 is CASSERGSRGGFRETQYF.